The 14 T cell receptor beta chains below were found in one sample sequenced in a study of T-cell reconstitution after alpha-beta-depleted transplantation in children. Unique molecular identifiers were used to barcode this TCRbeta library. TCRdb reanalysed the PCR reads using MiXCR and keeps one entry per CDR3 protein. The sample gives hundreds of thousands of distinct CDR3 sequences, 16% of which show up once; roughly 5% is in the top ten. The sequencing here drew on PBMCs, mostly from graft donor cells, taken 360 days after TCRalphabeta/CD19-depleted stem cell transplant. Every receptor here comes from a male patient younger than 18 who had a stem cell transplant for acute lymphoblastic leukemia, so the T cells may come from the graft donor.

The V call is TRBV7-6, the J call TRBJ1-1; D gene unclear. CDR3 length: 13 amino acids. Per the germline V gene, CDR1 is SGHVS and CDR2 is FNYEAQ. The germline V and J ends were trimmed by 5 bases and 3 bases, with 10 bases remaining between them. CDR3 in amino acids: CASSPTADTEAFF. The CDR3 nucleotides are TGTGCCAGCAGCCCCACAGCCGACACTGAAGCTTTCTTT.

This clonotype was counted at least ten times. This chain joins TRBV5-1 and TRBJ2-7; 7 bases fit TRBD2. Germline CDR1 and CDR2: SGHRS and YFSETQ. Trimming at V came to 6 bases and at J to 4 bases, leaving 16 bases not matched to a gene. The CDR3 is 16 amino acids. The CDR3 nucleotides are TGCGCCAGCACCCCGCGAACGAGCGGGACCCCTTACGAGCAGTACTTC. Translating it yields CASTPRTSGTPYEQYF.

The gene calls are TRBV29-1 and TRBJ2-7, with D unclear. CDR1 is SQVTM and CDR2 is ANQGSEA in the germline V gene. V was clipped by 4 bases and J by 2 bases, with 12 bases between them. The CDR3 sequence is 13 residues long. This CDR3 is CSVVEKTTYEQYF. In DNA form, the CDR3 reads TGCAGCGTTGTGGAGAAAACTACCTACGAGCAGTACTTC.

As concerns this clonotype: The junction departs from germline at one end; a sequencing error may be responsible. This sequence joins TRBV20-1 and TRBJ1-3; possibly TRBD1 for D (5 bases). CDR1 is DFQATT and CDR2 is SNEGSKA in the germline V gene (reference sequence). This CDR3 has 15 amino acids. CDR3 sequence: CCASRGGRSGNTIYF. CDR3 bases: TGCTGTGCTAGTAGGGGCGGCCGCTCTGGAAACACCATATATTTT.

This clonotype was found a few times. The genes are TRBV11-1 and TRBJ2-1, with TRBD2 identical over 11 bases. CDR3 length: 18 residues. Germline trimming cut 5 bases from V and 7 bases from J; bases unmatched to any gene: 16. Germline V gives CDR1 SGHAT, CDR2 FQDESV (reference sequence). The chain's CDR3 is CASSIPLAGAGPRNEQFF. The CDR3 DNA follows: TGTGCCAGCAGCATTCCACTAGCGGGAGCGGGGCCGAGAAATGAGCAGTTCTTC.

CDR3 sequence reads: CASSVGRRYEQYF. As DNA, the CDR3 is TGTGCCAGCAGCGTCGGACGCCGCTACGAGCAGTACTTC. The chain carries TRBV13 and TRBJ2-7; D is undetermined. Trimming shortened V by 5 bases and J by 3 bases, and 11 bases separated the two germline ends. The CDR3 loop spans 13 amino acids. CDR1 and CDR2 from the germline V gene are PRHDT and FYEKMQ (reference sequence).

V usage is TRBV2 and J usage is TRBJ1-6; the match to TRBD1 covers 9 bases. Per the germline V gene, CDR1 is SNHLY and CDR2 is FYNNEI. The CDR3 consists of 15 residues. V dropped 6 bases and J dropped 10; count of bases not matched to a gene: 10. This CDR3 reads CASSSEGTGNSPLHF. The CDR3 bases are TGTGCCAGCAGCTCTGAGGGGACAGGGAACTCACCCCTCCACTTT.

This clonotype was picked up many times. V and J are TRBV12-3 or TRBV12-4 and TRBJ1-1, with TRBD1 identical over 7 bases. The length of the CDR3 is 13 residues. Trimming took 4 bases from V and 5 from J; bases not matched to a gene: 4. The CDR3 nucleotides are TGTGCCAGCAGTTCAGGGGGGAGAACTGAAGCTTTCTTT. The encoded protein is CASSSGGRTEAFF.

Details on this clonotype: The CDR3 end shows no conserved phenylalanine or tryptophan, and so a read error is likely. The limits of the CDR3 on the DNA are not certain, so only TCRdb's listed CDR3 is given. The V call is TRBV12-3 or TRBV12-4, the J call TRBJ2-3; the listed D gene, TRBD2, was not tested against the DNA. A total of 15 residues make up the CDR3, ends included. CDR3 residues: CAVKSSSTGSRRMTS.

This chain uses TRBV2 with TRBJ2-3, with no clear D. The CDR3 is 13 amino acids. V shed 3 bases and J shed 4 bases, with 8 bases lying between them. CDR1 and CDR2 from the germline V gene are SNHLY and FYNNEI. CDR3 protein: CASSDRTADTQYF. Written as DNA, the CDR3 is TGTGCCAGCAGTGACAGGACCGCAGATACGCAGTATTTT.

The sample holds many counts of this clonotype. The V gene is TRBV2, the J gene TRBJ1-3; 9 bases match TRBD1. Germline CDR1 SNHLY, CDR2 FYNNEI. This CDR3 is built from 15 residues. With 7 bases clipped from V and 3 bases from J, the junction kept 7 bases outside the gene matches. The CDR3: CASNIYRGLGNTIYF. CDR3 sequence (DNA): TGTGCCAGCAACATATACAGGGGGCTTGGAAACACCATATATTTT.

The chain is built from TRBV11-3 and TRBJ2-1; D is possibly TRBD1 (5 bases). Germline V gene sequence: CDR1 SGHNT, CDR2 YENEEA. CDR3 length equals 15 residues. V was trimmed by 4 bases and J by 0 bases, leaving 10 bases between them. CDR3 DNA: TGTGCCAGCAGCTCTTACAGGAGCTCCTACAATGAGCAGTTCTTC. Encoded protein: CASSSYRSSYNEQFF.

This clonotype was picked up one time. The V gene is TRBV7-2, the J gene TRBJ1-5; D call uncertain. Germline lookup yields CDR1 SGHTA and CDR2 FQGNSA. The CDR3 loop spans 13 amino acids. Trimming cost V 5 bases and J 7 bases, with 12 bases left between them. CDR3 in DNA: TGTGCCAGCAGCCGGCAATTGTGGCAGCCCCAGCATTTT. Encoded protein: CASSRQLWQPQHF.

This clonotype was picked up a small number of times. The rearrangement joins TRBV9 to TRBJ2-1; D might be TRBD2 (5 bases). The CDR3 has 14 residues. The V gene's germline CDR1 is SGDLS and CDR2 YYNGEE. V lost 3 bases to trimming and J lost 5 bases, with 12 bases between them. Written as DNA, the CDR3 is TGTGCCAGCAGCGCCCCCCCCGGGAACAATGAGCAGTTCTTC. Translation gives CASSAPPGNNEQFF.